A single sample is the source of the 22 T cell receptor beta chains below, sequenced in a study of T cell responses to AZD1222 COVID-19 vaccine. Clones were sequenced by immunoSEQ multiplex PCR, and TCRdb holds only the in-frame ones, with some missing. The sample includes 100,000 to 150,000 clones, approximately 88% of them seen just once. Sample: peripheral blood, taken on day 0 of AZD1222 vaccination. Every receptor here comes from an adult in good health.

The chain carries TRBV19 and TRBJ2-7; no clear D. CDR1 is LNHDA, CDR2 SQIVND, per germline (reference sequence). This CDR3 has 14 amino acids. Trimming removed 5 bases from V and 5 bases from J, with 16 bases in between. The CDR3 spells CASSLSLARNEQYF. DNA of the CDR3: TGTGCCAGTAGTCTTTCGTTGGCGAGGAACGAGCAGTACTTC.

The chain is built from TRBV24-1 and TRBJ2-7; D may be TRBD1 (5 bases). The CDR3 consists of 14 residues. Trimming shortened V by 12 bases and J by 1 base, and 18 bases separated the two germline ends. Germline V lookup: CDR1 KGHDR, CDR2 SFDVKD. This chain's CDR3 is CADTQGEESYEQYF. In DNA form, the CDR3 reads TGTGCCGATACCCAGGGCGAAGAATCCTACGAGCAGTACTTC.

The rearrangement links TRBV6-5 to TRBJ1-2; a possible D gene is TRBD1 (6 bases). Germline assignment: CDR1 MNHEY and CDR2 SVGAGI. This CDR3 is built from 16 residues. Trimming removed 0 bases from V and 7 bases from J, with 18 bases in between. The CDR3: CASSYSSTGGGRGYTF. The CDR3 DNA is TGTGCCAGCAGTTACTCGAGTACGGGGGGCGGTCGTGGCTACACCTTC.

V gene TRBV27 combines with J gene TRBJ2-7; 11 nucleotides line up with TRBD2. The junction had 8 bases not matched to a gene; V was cut back by 0 bases and J by 4 bases. This CDR3 has 17 residues. CDR1 MNHEY and CDR2 SMNVEV come from the germline V gene (reference sequence). CDR3 nucleotide sequence: TGTGCCAGCAGTTTATCTGTCGTGTCTAGCGGGAGGTACGAGCAGTACTTC. Protein sequence: CASSLSVVSSGRYEQYF.

This clone was counted a few times. The same CDR3 can be traced to other DNA sequences in this sample. The chain uses TRBV5-4 and TRBJ2-3; tentatively, D is TRBD1 (5 bases). The CDR3 is made up of 14 amino acids. Trimming left V 1 base short and J 0 bases short, with 6 bases between. Per the germline V gene, CDR1 is SGHNT and CDR2 is YYREEE (reference sequence). CDR3 sequence: CASSLQGSTDTQYF. In DNA, the CDR3 is TGTGCCAGCAGCTTGCAGGGTAGCACAGATACGCAGTATTTT. Full variable domain (outside the CDR3, taken from reference TRBV5-4 and TRBJ2-3): ETGVTQSPTHLIKTRGQQVTLRCSSQSGHNTVSWYQQALGQGPQFIFQYYREEENGRGNFPPRFSGLQFPNYSSELNVNALELDDSALYLCASSLQGSTDTQYFGPGTRLTVL.

The rearrangement links TRBV6-2 or TRBV6-3 to TRBJ2-1; a possible D gene is TRBD2 (6 bases). Germline V CDR1 and CDR2: MNHEY, SVGEGT. CDR3 length: 16 residues. V dropped 3 bases and J dropped 2 bases, with 14 bases sitting between them. The CDR3 is CASSYRVGRTYNEQFF. CDR3 nucleotides: TGTGCCAGCAGTTATAGGGTCGGGAGAACCTACAATGAGCAGTTCTTC.

This clone was detected only once. The chain employs TRBV27 and TRBJ2-5; TRBD1 might be the D (6 bases). CDR1 MNHEY and CDR2 SMNVEV come from the germline V gene (reference sequence). Trimming took 8 bases from V and 5 from J, leaving 15 bases between them. The CDR3 has 13 amino acids. CDR3 loop: CASLQGTGETQYF. The CDR3 DNA follows: TGTGCCAGCTTACAGGGTACTGGGGAGACCCAGTACTTC.

This clone was counted a single time. The chain recombines TRBV5-1 with TRBJ1-6; TRBD1 is a possible D gene (5 bases). The germline CDR1 and CDR2 sequences are SGHRS and YFSETQ. V lost 5 bases and J 12 bases, leaving 15 bases between the germline ends. The CDR3 totals 13 residues. CDR3 region: CASSTGLEEPLHF. DNA of the CDR3: TGCGCCAGCAGTACAGGCCTTGAGGAACCCCTCCACTTT.

This sequence joins TRBV15 and TRBJ1-2; weak D call: TRBD1 (6 bases). The ends were cut back, 0 bases at V and 6 bases at J, with 17 bases in the middle. CDR3 size: 16 residues. Germline V CDR1 and CDR2: LNHNV, YYDKDF (reference sequence). The DNA of the CDR3 is TGTGCCACCAGCAGAGATTTACAGGGTATCTCAGATGGCTACACCTTC. Its translation: CATSRDLQGISDGYTF.

The rearrangement joins TRBV6-5 to TRBJ1-6; 7 nucleotides align to TRBD1. The CDR3 is made up of 14 amino acids. J lost 8 bases, V lost 7 bases, and 8 bases had no gene match. Germline CDR1 and CDR2: MNHEY and SVGAGI. The CDR3 loop reads CASNFRGDHSPLHF. CDR3 in DNA: TGTGCCAGCAATTTCAGGGGGGATCATTCACCCCTCCACTTT.

This clone has a handful of counts. This chain joins TRBV21-1 and TRBJ1-5. TRBV21-1 is shown as a pseudogene. There are 11 residues in the CDR3. The CDR3 nucleotides are TGTGCCAGCGGCCTTCGTGGGGCCCAGCATTTT. It encodes CASGLRGAQHF.

The V gene is TRBV2, the J gene TRBJ2-7, with 10 bases aligning to TRBD2. In germline, CDR1 is SNHLY, CDR2 FYNNEI. CDR3 length equals 15 residues. V lost 6 bases, J lost 7 bases, and 12 bases stayed unmatched. The CDR3 here is CASSGLAERRREQYF. The DNA of the CDR3 is TGTGCCAGCAGCGGACTAGCGGAGAGACGACGGGAGCAGTACTTC.

V usage is TRBV7-3 and J usage is TRBJ1-1; maybe TRBD1 (6 bases). Germline V gene lookup returns CDR1 SGHTA and CDR2 FQGTGA. The V end was cut by 5 bases, the J end by 6 bases, with 19 bases between. The CDR3 runs 15 residues. The CDR3 region is CASSPPGARAAEAFF. The CDR3 DNA is TGTGCCAGCAGCCCCCCGGGGGCACGAGCCGCTGAAGCTTTCTTT.

V usage is TRBV12-5 and J usage is TRBJ1-2, with a weak D call TRBD1 (6 bases). Germline V gene data show CDR1 as LGHNT and CDR2 as FRNRAP. This CDR3 has 16 residues. With 3 bases removed from V and 6 bases from J, the gap between germline ends came to 20 bases. CDR3 amino acids: CASGLRQGPSANGYTF. CDR3 DNA sequence: TGTGCTAGTGGTTTACGTCAGGGGCCCTCCGCTAATGGCTACACCTTC.

This clone was recorded once. J is TRBJ2-5 and V is TRBV5-1, with a weak D call TRBD2 (5 bases). The V end lost 0 bases, the J end lost 6 bases, and 9 bases lay between the germline ends. The CDR3 spans 13 residues. Germline CDR1 and CDR2: SGHRS and YFSETQ. The CDR3 sequence: CASSLDPGKTQYF. Here the CDR3 DNA reads TGCGCCAGCAGCTTGGATCCGGGAAAGACCCAGTACTTC.

Notes on this clone: Relative to the germline gene, one junction end is altered; a read error may explain this. This chain links TRBV7-7 with TRBJ2-7, with 7 bases lining up with TRBD1. Looked up from germline, CDR1 is SSHAT and CDR2 is FNYEAQ (reference sequence). This CDR3 has 14 amino acids. CDR3 in DNA: TGTGCTAGCAGCTTAGCCCAGGGGGACTACGAGCAGTACTTC. This sequence encodes CASSLAQGDYEQYF.

V gene TRBV6-5 combines with J gene TRBJ2-7; TRBD1 matches 8 bases. J gave up 4 bases and V 8 bases, and 13 bases lay outside the gene matches. In germline, CDR1 is MNHEY, CDR2 SVGAGI. The CDR3 is made up of 15 amino acids. This CDR3 reads CASVKGQGALYEQYF. Here the CDR3 DNA reads TGTGCCAGCGTCAAGGGGCAGGGGGCTCTGTACGAGCAGTACTTC.

J is TRBJ1-1 and V is TRBV25-1, with D possibly being TRBD1 (5 bases). The CDR3 consists of 11 residues. V lost 7 bases, J lost 5 bases, and 8 bases lay in between. CDR1 is MGHDK and CDR2 is SYGVNS in the germline V gene. The CDR3, as DNA: TGTGCCAGCACGTGGGGGACTGAAGCTTTCTTT. It translates to CASTWGTEAFF.

The chain joins TRBV14 to TRBJ2-1; tentatively, D is TRBD1 (6 bases). Germline V gene lookup returns CDR1 SGHDN and CDR2 FVKESK. The CDR3 totals 15 residues. V lost 0 bases to trimming and J lost 9 bases, with 15 bases between them. This CDR3 is CASSQDRTVFTEQFF. CDR3 bases: TGTGCCAGCAGCCAAGATAGGACAGTTTTTACTGAGCAGTTCTTC. The full variable domain, rest sourced from reference TRBV14 and TRBJ2-1, is EAGVTQFPSHSVIEKGQTVTLRCDPISGHDNLYWYRRVMGKEIKFLLHFVKESKQDESGMPNNRFLAERTGGTYSTLKVQPAELEDSGVYFCASSQDRTVFTEQFFGPGTRLTVL.

J is TRBJ2-7 and V is TRBV4-3; maybe TRBD1 (5 bases). Germline CDR1 reads LGHNA; CDR2 reads YSLEER. This CDR3 region has 15 residues. V lost 0 bases and J lost 3, with 12 bases in between. In DNA form, the CDR3 reads TGCGCCAGCAGCCAAGATTCAGGGATAGGCTACGAGCAGTACTTC. Its protein is CASSQDSGIGYEQYF.

This chain uses TRBV5-6 with TRBJ1-1; 8 bases fit TRBD1. Trimming removed 0 bases from V and 0 bases from J; junction bases left unmatched: 4. This CDR3 region has 16 residues. Germline assignment: CDR1 SGHDT and CDR2 YYEEEE. The CDR3 sequence: CASSLGQGTMNTEAFF. The CDR3 nucleotides are TGTGCCAGCAGCTTGGGACAGGGGACAATGAACACTGAAGCTTTCTTT.

This clone occurred once. The chain couples TRBV27 to TRBJ1-1, with 7 bases that match TRBD1. V trimming: 7 bases; J trimming: 1 base; junction bases outside the gene matches: 0. CDR3 length equals 12 residues. Germline V gene lookup returns CDR1 MNHEY and CDR2 SMNVEV (reference sequence). The chain's CDR3 is CASTGGNTEAFF. CDR3 in DNA: TGTGCCAGCACAGGGGGGAACACTGAAGCTTTCTTT.